What follows is one TCR beta chain and its context. The antigen is not known. The CDR3 contains 13 residues. CDR1 and CDR2 from the germline V gene are GTSNPN and SVGIG (reference sequence). The V end lost 0 bases, the J end lost 4 bases, and 9 bases lay between the germline ends. The record originates from a study of cytomegalovirus exposure and HLA in healthy donors. General study points: Several of the most significant clusters appeared, in a later analysis, to be linked to common viral pathogens. For cytomegalovirus status, the classifier reportedly gave diagnoses with high specificity and sensitivity. Exclusion as indistinguishable affected some V segments, including TRBV6-2 and TRBV6-3.

The study ran its PCR with 60 Vbeta and 13 Jbeta primers. Sequenced by immunoSEQ multiplex PCR; TCRdb stores in-frame clones only, minus some. The sample includes fewer than 120,000 clones, less than 85% seen only once; the top ten take about an eighth. The chain joins TRBV30 to TRBJ2-5; D is uncertain. This sequence was found in a man in his thirties or forties in good health and CMV-seropositive. Sequenced input: PBMCs. Written as DNA, the CDR3 is TGTGCCTGGAGTGTACGTAGTAGAGAGACCCAGTACTTC. Its translation is CAWSVRSRETQYF.